Presented here are 18 T cell receptor beta chains from one specimen sequenced in a study of control samples from healthy donors and cancer patients. The protocol was immunoSEQ multiplex PCR, while the TCRdb copy is restricted to in-frame clones and leaves out a portion. The repertoire holds 150,000 or so clones, with almost 90% as singletons. Material: blood. The receptors shown here come from a woman aged 25 to 39 in good health.

This chain joins TRBV6-5 and TRBJ2-5, with 8 nucleotides matching TRBD1. Per germline, CDR1 MNHEY and CDR2 SVGAGI. With V trimmed by 8 bases and J by 1 base, 9 bases remained unmatched. This CDR3 has 15 residues. This CDR3 is CASARTGLIQETQYF. The CDR3 nucleotides read TGTGCCAGCGCCAGGACAGGGCTCATCCAAGAGACCCAGTACTTC.

The chain carries TRBV19 and TRBJ2-7, with TRBD2 matching 9 bases. This CDR3 contains 15 residues. V lost 4 bases, J lost 2 bases, and 6 bases stayed unmatched. Germline loops: CDR1 LNHDA, CDR2 SQIVND (reference sequence). As DNA, the CDR3 is TGTGCCAGTAGTAGACTAGCGGACGAACCCTACGAGCAGTACTTC. Encoded protein: CASSRLADEPYEQYF.

This chain uses TRBV21-1 with TRBJ2-3; the D call of TRBD2 is as the table states it, not checked on the DNA. TRBV21-1 is designated a pseudogene. CDR3 length: 15 residues. The CDR3 coding sequence is TGTGCCAGCAGCAATATTGCTAGCGGGATGAATACGCAGTATTTT. Translating gives CASSNIASGMNTQYF.

This chain links TRBV6-1 with TRBJ2-3, with D possibly being TRBD2 (5 bases). Trimming took 4 bases from V and 6 from J, leaving 20 bases between them. From germline, CDR1 is MNHNS and CDR2 SASEGT. The CDR3 runs 16 residues. CDR3 bases: TGTGCCAGCAGTGGGTTTTTTGGCCTACCGGGGGATACGCAGTATTTT. Encoded protein: CASSGFFGLPGDTQYF.

The chain recombines TRBV19 with TRBJ1-2, with 7 nucleotides matching TRBD1. V lost 5 bases, J lost 2 bases, and 11 bases stayed unmatched. The CDR3 is 16 amino acids. Germline CDR1 reads LNHDA; CDR2 reads SQIVND (reference sequence). CDR3 in DNA: TGTGCCAGTAGTCAACCGGGACAGAAGGGAAACTATGGCTACACCTTC. Translating it yields CASSQPGQKGNYGYTF. The complete variable domain, with remaining parts taken from reference TRBV19 and TRBJ1-2, reads DGGITQSPKYLFRKEGQNVTLSCEQNLNHDAMYWYRQDPGQGLRLIYYSQIVNDFQKGDIAEGYSVSREKKESFPLTVTSAQKNPTAFYLCASSQPGQKGNYGYTFGSGTRLTVV.

The chain combines TRBV3-1 (or the pseudogene TRBV3-2) with TRBJ2-1, with 11 bases fitting TRBD2. Per the germline V gene, CDR1 is LGHDT and CDR2 is YNNKEL (reference sequence). The trim removed 2 bases at V and 2 bases at J, leaving 8 bases unmatched. The CDR3 extends over 18 amino acids. CDR3 region: CASSQRSGGAAPYNEQFF. Written as DNA, the CDR3 is TGTGCCAGCAGCCAACGTAGCGGGGGGGCCGCCCCCTACAATGAGCAGTTCTTC.

The V gene is TRBV5-6, the J gene TRBJ1-4, with D perhaps TRBD1 (5 bases). V lost 4 bases, J lost 8 bases, and 12 bases lay in between. CDR3 length: 13 residues. Germline V gene sequence: CDR1 SGHDT, CDR2 YYEEEE. The chain's CDR3 is CASSAGTSEKLFF. As DNA, the CDR3 is TGTGCCAGCAGCGCTGGGACCTCCGAAAAACTGTTTTTT.

This clone was recorded once. The V and J genes are TRBV6-5 and TRBJ2-1; D is possibly TRBD2 (6 bases). Germline CDR1 is MNHEY and CDR2 is SVGAGI. V lost 0 bases and J lost 3, with 12 bases in between. The CDR3 is 16 amino acids. The CDR3 here is CASSYSGRGGYNEQFF. CDR3 nucleotides: TGTGCCAGCAGTTACTCAGGGCGGGGTGGCTACAATGAGCAGTTCTTC.

The chain joins TRBV9 to TRBJ2-3; a possible D gene is TRBD2 (5 bases). V was cut by 0 bases and J by 4 bases, with 9 bases left in between. Germline V CDR1 and CDR2: SGDLS, YYNGEE. The CDR3 contains 14 residues. The CDR3 sequence: CASSVEWGADTQYF. CDR3 sequence (DNA): TGTGCCAGCAGCGTAGAGTGGGGAGCAGATACGCAGTATTTT.

J is TRBJ1-6 and V is TRBV6-1; D ambiguous. CDR1 and CDR2 from the germline V gene are MNHNS and SASEGT. CDR3 length: 12 residues. V gave up 2 bases and J gave up 13 bases, with 9 bases separating them. The CDR3 bases are TGTGCCAGCAGTGAATCCTCTAGGCCCCTCCACTTT. It translates to CASSESSRPLHF.

The V gene is TRBV5-1, the J gene TRBJ1-2, with a possible D match to TRBD1 (5 bases). V gave up 5 bases and J gave up 3 bases, with 17 bases separating them. This CDR3 has 15 amino acids. The germline V gene encodes CDR1 SGHRS and CDR2 YFSETQ. The CDR3 nucleotides read TGCGCCAGCAGGCTTTCCCTGGACATATACTATGGCTACACCTTC. Translated: CASRLSLDIYYGYTF.

Note on this clone: At the DNA level, this CDR3 is encoded by other sequences in the same sample as well. The V and J genes are TRBV9 and TRBJ2-5, with TRBD2 matching 7 bases. With V trimmed by 0 bases and J by 1 base, 0 bases remained unmatched. CDR3 length equals 14 residues. The germline gives CDR1 SGDLS, CDR2 YYNGEE. In DNA form, the CDR3 reads TGTGCCAGCAGCGTAGGGACTAGCCAAGAGACCCAGTACTTC. It specifies CASSVGTSQETQYF.

The genes are TRBV18 and TRBJ1-5; a weak D match, TRBD1 (6 bases). Germline CDR1 reads KGHSH; CDR2 reads LQKENI. Trimming stripped 6 bases from V and 3 bases from J, with 15 bases between. This CDR3 region has 15 residues. Here the CDR3 DNA reads TGTGCCAGCTCTAGCGGGGGGGCGAACAATCAGCCCCAGCATTTT. It yields the protein CASSSGGANNQPQHF.

The gene calls are TRBV6-5 and TRBJ2-2, with 12 bases lining up with TRBD2. V was clipped by 8 bases and J by 8 bases; unmatched bases: 6. The CDR3 has 14 amino acids. Germline V lookup: CDR1 MNHEY, CDR2 SVGAGI. This CDR3 reads CASRGLAGLGELFF. CDR3 bases: TGTGCCAGCCGAGGACTAGCGGGATTGGGGGAGCTGTTTTTT.

V gene TRBV29-1 combines with J gene TRBJ1-3; a weak D match, TRBD1 (5 bases). CDR1 is SQVTM, CDR2 ANQGSEA, per germline. Trimming removed 4 bases at V and 3 bases at J, with 16 bases between. This CDR3 has 15 residues. CDR3 protein: CSVGVVARGGNTIYF. CDR3 in DNA: TGCAGCGTTGGGGTTGTGGCTAGGGGTGGAAACACCATATATTTT. The whole variable domain, filled in from reference TRBV29-1 and TRBJ1-3, reads SAVISQKPSRDICQRGTSLTIQCQVDSQVTMMFWYRQQPGQSLTLIATANQGSEATYESGFVIDKFPISRPNLTFSTLTVSNMSPEDSSIYLCSVGVVARGGNTIYFGEGSWLTVV.

In this sample, this clone turned up once. The chain links TRBV29-1 to TRBJ2-2; 9 nucleotides align to TRBD1. Germline CDR1 and CDR2: SQVTM and ANQGSEA. The CDR3 length is 15 residues. V trimming: 2 bases; J trimming: 7 bases; junction bases outside the gene matches: 8. CDR3: CSVEITGQGGGELFF. DNA of the CDR3: TGCAGCGTTGAAATAACGGGACAGGGTGGCGGGGAGCTGTTTTTT.

The gene calls are TRBV9 and TRBJ2-5; no clear D. CDR1 SGDLS and CDR2 YYNGEE come from the germline V gene. Trimming took off 0 bases at V and 5 bases at J, with 11 bases between the two ends. The CDR3 is 14 amino acids. CDR3 coding DNA: TGTGCCAGCAGCGTAGGAAGGGCCGGTGAGACCCAGTACTTC. Its protein product is CASSVGRAGETQYF. Filled out from reference TRBV9 and TRBJ2-5, the complete variable domain reads DSGVTQTPKHLITATGQRVTLRCSPRSGDLSVYWYQQSLDQGLQFLIQYYNGEERAKGNILERFSAQQFPDLHSELNLSSLELGDSALYFCASSVGRAGETQYFGPGTRLLVL.

The chain joins TRBV10-3 to TRBJ2-7, with 10 bases lining up with TRBD1. CDR1 and CDR2 from the germline V gene are ENHRY and SYGVKD. The J segment lost 4 bases and the V segment lost 4 bases, leaving 7 bases of the junction unmatched. The CDR3 totals 15 residues. The CDR3 DNA reads as TGTGCCATCAGTGGGGGACAGGGGTCCACTTACGAGCAGTACTTC. Protein sequence: CAISGGQGSTYEQYF.